The clone carrying this TCR beta chain was counted only a few times. Antigen specificity is unknown. CDR1 is SEHNR, CDR2 FQNEAQ, per germline (reference sequence). CDR3 length equals 14 residues. The V end lost 2 bases, the J end lost 6 bases, and 13 bases lay between the germline ends. TCRdb re-called the 5' RACE reads with MiXCR, one entry per CDR3 protein. The sample shows some 840,000 distinct CDR3 sequences, approximately 10% of them seen only once. The sample is drawn from a study of CD8 T cells in ankylosing spondylitis. General observations from the study: A motif in TCR beta, a set of under 10 highly homologous variants, appeared characteristic of ankylosing spondylitis blood.

The clonotype was recovered from a male donor with ankylosing spondylitis. The chain links TRBV7-9 to TRBJ1-2; D is undetermined. Sequencing used blood, either unsorted or a sorted T cell fraction (not recorded which). This CDR3 reads CASSLKGWGNGYTF. The CDR3 nucleotides read TGTGCCAGCAGCTTAAAAGGTTGGGGAAATGGCTACACCTTC.